The rows below give T cell receptor beta chains drawn from one sample of a study of shared clonotypes between healthy human individuals. This table comes from immunoSEQ multiplex PCR, and its TCRdb copy is limited to in-frame clones, with some not included. There are about 470,000 clones in the sample; roughly 77% occur only once, and around 13% lies in the top ten. Sequencing was performed on PBMCs. Every receptor here comes from a woman aged 40 to 55 in good health. Some clones in this sample may be carry-over from other donors' samples. Both conserved end residues are part of each CDR3. Each record gives: clone size, J gene, V gene, D gene, CDR3 DNA, CDR3 protein. D genes are given only for firm matches. A row's size may be missing; if present it is once, few, many or a size class.

abundance: -
j_gene: TRBJ2-7
v_gene: TRBV7-2
d_gene: TRBD1
CDR3nt: TGTGCCAGCAGCCCACCGACAGGGATCAACGAGCAGTACTTC
CDR3aa: CASSPPTGINEQYF

abundance: -
j_gene: TRBJ2-3
v_gene: TRBV5-1
d_gene: TRBD2
CDR3nt: TGCGCCAGCAGCGAACGACTAGCGGGAGGAGCAGATACGCAGTATTTT
CDR3aa: CASSERLAGGADTQYF

abundance: -
j_gene: TRBJ2-1
v_gene: TRBV29-1
d_gene: -
CDR3nt: TGCAGCGTTGGGGCCTCAGGGACTTCCTACAATGAGCAGTTCTTC
CDR3aa: CSVGASGTSYNEQFF

abundance: -
j_gene: TRBJ2-1
v_gene: TRBV28
d_gene: -
CDR3nt: TGTGCCAGCAGAACAGGGATTGAGCAGTTCTTC
CDR3aa: CASRTGIEQFF

abundance: -
j_gene: TRBJ2-2
v_gene: TRBV9
d_gene: -
CDR3nt: TGTGCCAGCAGCCTGCGCCAAGTTGGCACCGGGGAGCTGTTTTTT
CDR3aa: CASSLRQVGTGELFF

abundance: -
j_gene: TRBJ2-1
v_gene: TRBV4-2
d_gene: TRBD1
CDR3nt: TGTGCCAGCAGCCAAGCCCTCAGGGGGCTAAGCAATGAGCAGTTCTTC
CDR3aa: CASSQALRGLSNEQFF

abundance: -
j_gene: TRBJ2-7
v_gene: TRBV7-8
d_gene: -
CDR3nt: TGTGCCAGCAGCTTAAGTCCTAGTGACACCTACGAGCAGTACTTC
CDR3aa: CASSLSPSDTYEQYF

abundance: -
j_gene: TRBJ1-1
v_gene: TRBV29-1
d_gene: -
CDR3nt: TGCAGCGTCGGGGATGGCCCGGCTGAAGCTTTCTTT
CDR3aa: CSVGDGPAEAFF

abundance: -
j_gene: TRBJ2-7
v_gene: TRBV5-6
d_gene: -
CDR3nt: TGTGCCAGCAGCTTGGACCGGGACCCAGGCTCCTACGAGCAGTACTTC
CDR3aa: CASSLDRDPGSYEQYF

abundance: -
j_gene: TRBJ2-7
v_gene: TRBV9
d_gene: -
CDR3nt: TGTGCCAGCAGCGTCGGACAGAGTCCCTCCTACGAGCAGTACTTC
CDR3aa: CASSVGQSPSYEQYF

abundance: -
j_gene: TRBJ2-2
v_gene: TRBV5-4
d_gene: -
CDR3nt: TGTGCCAGCAGCTTGGAGGGCAGGGTCTACTCCGGGGAGCTGTTTTTT
CDR3aa: CASSLEGRVYSGELFF

abundance: -
j_gene: TRBJ1-1
v_gene: TRBV7-2
d_gene: -
CDR3nt: TGTGCCAGCCGAGAGGGGGGCACTGAAGCTTTCTTT
CDR3aa: CASREGGTEAFF

abundance: -
j_gene: TRBJ1-2
v_gene: TRBV6-5
d_gene: -
CDR3nt: TGTGCCAGCAGTTCGGGACGCTTCTATGGCTACACCTTC
CDR3aa: CASSSGRFYGYTF

abundance: -
j_gene: TRBJ1-3
v_gene: TRBV6-1
d_gene: -
CDR3nt: TGTGCCAGCAGTGAAGCGCCGGAAAACACCATATATTTT
CDR3aa: CASSEAPENTIYF

abundance: -
j_gene: TRBJ2-3
v_gene: TRBV13
d_gene: -
CDR3nt: TGTGCCAGCAGCCTCCCCCCAAATCGGGGGCGGCAGCCTAGAGATACGCAGTATTTT
CDR3aa: CASSLPPNRGRQPRDTQYF

abundance: -
j_gene: TRBJ1-2
v_gene: TRBV5-1
d_gene: TRBD1
CDR3nt: TGCGCCAGCAGCTTGGCCGGGACAGGGGATTATGGCTACACCTTC
CDR3aa: CASSLAGTGDYGYTF

abundance: -
j_gene: TRBJ2-1
v_gene: TRBV5-4
d_gene: TRBD2
CDR3nt: TGTGCCAGCAGCAAGGGACTAGCGGGAGCAGGCAATGAGCAGTTCTTC
CDR3aa: CASSKGLAGAGNEQFF

abundance: -
j_gene: TRBJ2-7
v_gene: TRBV7-9
d_gene: TRBD2
CDR3nt: TGTGCCAGCAGGGCCATGAGCGGGAGTGGGTACGAGCAGTACTTC
CDR3aa: CASRAMSGSGYEQYF

abundance: once
j_gene: TRBJ1-1
v_gene: TRBV19
d_gene: -
CDR3nt: TGTGCCAGTAGTATACTTTTCTCTAGGGACACTGAAGCTTTCTTT
CDR3aa: CASSILFSRDTEAFF

abundance: -
j_gene: TRBJ2-2
v_gene: TRBV9
d_gene: -
CDR3nt: TGTGCCAGCAGCGCCGGGACTCCGGCCGGGGAGCTGTTTTTT
CDR3aa: CASSAGTPAGELFF

abundance: -
j_gene: TRBJ1-1
v_gene: TRBV4-1
d_gene: -
CDR3nt: TGCGCCAGCAGCCAAATAGAAACCCAAGAAGCTTTCTTT
CDR3aa: CASSQIETQEAFF

abundance: -
j_gene: TRBJ2-7
v_gene: TRBV29-1
d_gene: -
CDR3nt: TGCAGCGTTGTTTGGGGGCGGGGCGAGCAGTACTTC
CDR3aa: CSVVWGRGEQYF

abundance: -
j_gene: TRBJ2-7
v_gene: TRBV6-5
d_gene: TRBD1
CDR3nt: TGTGCCAGCAGTCCAACCGGGACAGGGGTTCACGAGCAGTACTTC
CDR3aa: CASSPTGTGVHEQYF

abundance: few
j_gene: TRBJ2-1
v_gene: TRBV5-1
d_gene: TRBD1
CDR3nt: TGCGCCAGCAGCTCCACGACAGGGGAGGATGAGCAGTTCTTC
CDR3aa: CASSSTTGEDEQFF

abundance: once
j_gene: TRBJ1-2
v_gene: TRBV5-1
d_gene: TRBD1
CDR3nt: TGCGCCAGCAGCCCGCTCGCCCCAGGGGGTAACTATGGCTACACCTTC
CDR3aa: CASSPLAPGGNYGYTF

abundance: -
j_gene: TRBJ1-1
v_gene: TRBV29-1
d_gene: TRBD1
CDR3nt: TGCAGCACGCGGACAGGGGGGAACACTGAAGCTTTCTTT
CDR3aa: CSTRTGGNTEAFF

abundance: -
j_gene: TRBJ2-5
v_gene: TRBV28
d_gene: -
CDR3nt: TGTGCCAGCAGTTTATGGCGGGCGTCCCTCGGAGAGACCCAGTACTTC
CDR3aa: CASSLWRASLGETQYF

abundance: -
j_gene: TRBJ2-7
v_gene: TRBV30
d_gene: -
CDR3nt: TGTGCCTGGAGTGGAAGTGCCCCCGAGCAGTACTTC
CDR3aa: CAWSGSAPEQYF

abundance: -
j_gene: TRBJ2-2
v_gene: TRBV30
d_gene: -
CDR3nt: TGTGCCTGGAGTACAGTTAACACCGGGGAGCTGTTTTTT
CDR3aa: CAWSTVNTGELFF

abundance: once
j_gene: TRBJ2-7
v_gene: TRBV27
d_gene: -
CDR3nt: TGTGCCAGCAGTTTGGCCTCACGTTACGAGCAGTACTTC
CDR3aa: CASSLASRYEQYF

abundance: -
j_gene: TRBJ2-3
v_gene: TRBV19
d_gene: TRBD2
CDR3nt: TGTGCCAGTAGGTCTAGCGGGAGGGCCACAGATACGCAGTATTTT
CDR3aa: CASRSSGRATDTQYF

abundance: -
j_gene: TRBJ2-7
v_gene: TRBV11-1
d_gene: TRBD1
CDR3nt: TGTGCCAGCAGCACAGACAGGGACGAGCAGTACTTC
CDR3aa: CASSTDRDEQYF

abundance: -
j_gene: TRBJ2-3
v_gene: TRBV18
d_gene: -
CDR3nt: TGTGCCAGCTCACCCGAACAGGGATTCGGGAGCGTTACGCAGTATTTT
CDR3aa: CASSPEQGFGSVTQYF

abundance: -
j_gene: TRBJ2-1
v_gene: TRBV28
d_gene: -
CDR3nt: TGTGCCAGCAGTTGGGGGTGGGGCGGTGAGCAGTTCTTC
CDR3aa: CASSWGWGGEQFF

abundance: -
j_gene: TRBJ2-7
v_gene: TRBV4-2
d_gene: -
CDR3nt: TGTGCCAGCAGCCACTTAGCAGGACAAGAGCAGTACTTC
CDR3aa: CASSHLAGQEQYF

abundance: -
j_gene: TRBJ1-3
v_gene: TRBV28
d_gene: -
CDR3nt: TGTGCCAGCAGTTGGTCAGGTCTAAGAAACACCATATATTTT
CDR3aa: CASSWSGLRNTIYF

abundance: -
j_gene: TRBJ2-5
v_gene: TRBV27
d_gene: TRBD1
CDR3nt: TGTGCCAGCAGCAATACCTTGACAGGGAACCAAGAGACCCAGTACTTC
CDR3aa: CASSNTLTGNQETQYF

abundance: -
j_gene: TRBJ2-1
v_gene: TRBV5-1
d_gene: -
CDR3nt: TGCGCCAGCAGATTGGACGGGCCCTCCTACAATGAGCGGTTCTTC
CDR3aa: CASRLDGPSYNERFF

abundance: -
j_gene: TRBJ2-3
v_gene: TRBV29-1
d_gene: -
CDR3nt: TGCAGCGTTGAGGGGGGCACAGATACGCAGTATTTT
CDR3aa: CSVEGGTDTQYF

abundance: few
j_gene: TRBJ1-4
v_gene: TRBV5-8
d_gene: -
CDR3nt: TGTGCCAGCACGCCCTGGCGGACAACCGCCCGAACTACTAATGAAAAACTGTTTTTT
CDR3aa: CASTPWRTTARTTNEKLFF

abundance: -
j_gene: TRBJ1-1
v_gene: TRBV6-5
d_gene: -
CDR3nt: TGTGCCAGCAGTTACTCAGGGATGAACACTGAAGCTTTCTTT
CDR3aa: CASSYSGMNTEAFF

abundance: few
j_gene: TRBJ2-1
v_gene: TRBV11-2
d_gene: -
CDR3nt: TGTGCCAGCAGCTTATACGGGGCGACGGAGACCCTAGCTGAGCAGTTCTTC
CDR3aa: CASSLYGATETLAEQFF

abundance: -
j_gene: TRBJ2-7
v_gene: TRBV15
d_gene: TRBD2
CDR3nt: TGTGCCACCAGCAGAGATGCGGGAGTCCCTACCTACGAGCAGTACTTC
CDR3aa: CATSRDAGVPTYEQYF

abundance: few
j_gene: TRBJ1-1
v_gene: TRBV11-2
d_gene: TRBD1
CDR3nt: TGTGCCAGCAGTCGGCCGGACAGGGGGCCTTACACTGAAGCTTTCTTT
CDR3aa: CASSRPDRGPYTEAFF

abundance: -
j_gene: TRBJ1-4
v_gene: TRBV29-1
d_gene: TRBD1
CDR3nt: TGCAGCGTCTCCGGGACAGGACGGGGGAATGAAAAACTGTTTTTT
CDR3aa: CSVSGTGRGNEKLFF

abundance: -
j_gene: TRBJ1-1
v_gene: TRBV9
d_gene: -
CDR3nt: TGTGCCAGCGGCGCTGGAAGGGGAGCTTTCTTT
CDR3aa: CASGAGRGAFF

abundance: -
j_gene: TRBJ1-5
v_gene: TRBV4-1
d_gene: -
CDR3nt: TGCGCCAGCAGCCAAGTTCCAGGGCCTTATAGCAATCAGCCCCAGCATTTT
CDR3aa: CASSQVPGPYSNQPQHF

abundance: -
j_gene: TRBJ1-5
v_gene: TRBV6-4
d_gene: -
CDR3nt: TGTGCCAGCAGTGACTCCACGGACGGTACGGAGCCCCAGCATTTT
CDR3aa: CASSDSTDGTEPQHF

abundance: -
j_gene: TRBJ2-5
v_gene: TRBV7-9
d_gene: -
CDR3nt: TGTGCCAGCAGCTTAGGGAGTCCTTCCCAAGAGACCCAGTACTTC
CDR3aa: CASSLGSPSQETQYF

abundance: -
j_gene: TRBJ2-1
v_gene: TRBV27
d_gene: TRBD2
CDR3nt: TGTGCCAGCAGTTGGACTAGCGGGAGGATAGGCTTAGATGAGCAGTTCTTC
CDR3aa: CASSWTSGRIGLDEQFF

abundance: -
j_gene: TRBJ2-5
v_gene: TRBV10-3
d_gene: TRBD2
CDR3nt: TGTGCCACCAAGCGGGGCCTGGGCGAGACCCAGTACTTC
CDR3aa: CATKRGLGETQYF